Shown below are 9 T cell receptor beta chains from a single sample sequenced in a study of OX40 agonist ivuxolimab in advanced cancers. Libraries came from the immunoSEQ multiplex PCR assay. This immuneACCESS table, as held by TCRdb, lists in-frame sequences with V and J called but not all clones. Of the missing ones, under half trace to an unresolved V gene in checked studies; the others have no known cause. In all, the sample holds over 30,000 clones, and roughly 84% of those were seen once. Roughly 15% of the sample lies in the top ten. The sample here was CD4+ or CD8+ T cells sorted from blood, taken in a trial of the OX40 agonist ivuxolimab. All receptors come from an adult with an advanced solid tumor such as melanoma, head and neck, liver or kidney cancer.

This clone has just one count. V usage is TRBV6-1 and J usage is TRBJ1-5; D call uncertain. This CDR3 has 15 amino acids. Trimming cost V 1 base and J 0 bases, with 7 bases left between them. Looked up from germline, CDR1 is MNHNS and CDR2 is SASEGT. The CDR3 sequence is CASSEGTYSNQPQHF. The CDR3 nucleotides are TGTGCCAGCAGTGAAGGGACGTATAGCAATCAGCCCCAGCATTTT.

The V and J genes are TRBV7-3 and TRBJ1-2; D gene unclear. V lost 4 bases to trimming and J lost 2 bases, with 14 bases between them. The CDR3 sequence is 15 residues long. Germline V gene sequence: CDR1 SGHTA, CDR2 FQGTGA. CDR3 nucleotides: TGTGCCAGCAGCTCAAACTCGAAATCCAACTATGGCTACACCTTC. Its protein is CASSSNSKSNYGYTF.

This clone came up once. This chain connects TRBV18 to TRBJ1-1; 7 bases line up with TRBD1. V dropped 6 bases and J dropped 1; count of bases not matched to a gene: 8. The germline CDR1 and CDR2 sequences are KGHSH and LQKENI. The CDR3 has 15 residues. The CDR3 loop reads CASSRGGYGNTEAFF. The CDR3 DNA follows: TGTGCCAGCTCGCGAGGGGGCTATGGGAACACTGAAGCTTTCTTT.

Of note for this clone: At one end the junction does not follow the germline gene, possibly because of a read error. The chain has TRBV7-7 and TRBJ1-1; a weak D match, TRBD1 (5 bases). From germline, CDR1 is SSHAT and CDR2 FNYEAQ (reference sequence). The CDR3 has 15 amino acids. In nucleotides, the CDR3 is TGTGCTAGCAGCCTAACGGGCAGGGAGGACACTGAAGCTTTCTTT. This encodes CASSLTGREDTEAFF.

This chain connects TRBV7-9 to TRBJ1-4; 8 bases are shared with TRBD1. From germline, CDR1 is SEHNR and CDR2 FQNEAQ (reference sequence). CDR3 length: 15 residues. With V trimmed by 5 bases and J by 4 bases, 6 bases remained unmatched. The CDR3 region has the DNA TGTGCCAGCAGCCCCGACAGGGGTGGTAATGAAAAACTGTTTTTT. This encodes CASSPDRGGNEKLFF.

The CDR3 is CASTRDNQPQHF. Here the CDR3 DNA reads TGTGCCAGCACCCGAGATAACCAGCCCCAGCATTTT. This rearrangement joins TRBV28 to TRBJ1-5; D gene unclear. Germline-derived CDR1 and CDR2 are MDHEN and SYDVKM. The V end was cut by 7 bases, the J end by 7 bases, with 11 bases between. The CDR3 runs 12 residues.

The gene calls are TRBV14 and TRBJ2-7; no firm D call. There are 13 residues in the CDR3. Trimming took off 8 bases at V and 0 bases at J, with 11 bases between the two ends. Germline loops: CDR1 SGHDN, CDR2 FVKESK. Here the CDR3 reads CASQDRNSYEQYF. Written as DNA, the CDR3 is TGTGCCAGCCAGGACCGAAACTCCTACGAGCAGTACTTC. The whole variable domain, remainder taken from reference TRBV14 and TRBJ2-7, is EAGVTQFPSHSVIEKGQTVTLRCDPISGHDNLYWYRRVMGKEIKFLLHFVKESKQDESGMPNNRFLAERTGGTYSTLKVQPAELEDSGVYFCASQDRNSYEQYFGPGTRLTVT.

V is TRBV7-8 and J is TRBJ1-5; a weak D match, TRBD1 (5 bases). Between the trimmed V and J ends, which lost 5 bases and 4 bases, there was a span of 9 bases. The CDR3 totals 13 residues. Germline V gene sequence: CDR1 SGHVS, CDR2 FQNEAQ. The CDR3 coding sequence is TGTGCCAGCAGCCCCGACAGAAATCAGCCCCAGCATTTT. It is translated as CASSPDRNQPQHF.

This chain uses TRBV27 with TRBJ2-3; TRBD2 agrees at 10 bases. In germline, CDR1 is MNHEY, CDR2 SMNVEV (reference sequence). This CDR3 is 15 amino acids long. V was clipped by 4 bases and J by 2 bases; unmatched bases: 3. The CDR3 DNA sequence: TGTGCCAGCAGTTGGAGCGGGGGGGACACAGATACGCAGTATTTT. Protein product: CASSWSGGDTDTQYF.